The 26 T cell receptor beta chains in this list originate from one sample, sequenced in a study of T-cell reconstitution after alpha-beta-depleted transplantation in children. During its preparation, the TCRbeta library received unique molecular identifiers. Each CDR3 protein is one row after TCRdb ran MiXCR on the PCR reads. In the table there are fewer than 550,000 distinct CDR3 sequences, approximately 11% of which are singletons. The input for sequencing was PBMCs from the stem cell graft donor, taken from the stem cell graft. The receptor source for this set is a human donor who donated a stem cell graft to a child with acute myeloid leukemia.

This clonotype was detected a few times. The chain joins TRBV5-1 to TRBJ2-6; D possibly corresponds to TRBD1 (6 bases). V lost 4 bases, J lost 0 bases, and 17 bases lay in between. Germline V gene data show CDR1 as SGHRS and CDR2 as YFSETQ. The CDR3 has 18 amino acids. The CDR3 DNA reads TGCGCCAGCAGCCCGTTCGCAGGGGCCCTCTCTGGGGCCAACGTCCTGACTTTC. Protein: CASSPFAGALSGANVLTF. The whole variable domain, filled in from reference TRBV5-1 and TRBJ2-6, reads KAGVTQTPRYLIKTRGQQVTLSCSPISGHRSVSWYQQTPGQGLQFLFEYFSETQRNKGNFPGRFSGRQFSNSRSEMNVSTLELGDSALYLCASSPFAGALSGANVLTFGAGSRLTVL.

The rearrangement uses TRBV29-1 and TRBJ2-1; the match to TRBD2 covers 12 bases. The CDR3 contains 18 residues. Germline values: CDR1 SQVTM, CDR2 ANQGSEA. V gave up 6 bases and J gave up 1 base; unmatched junction bases: 13. The CDR3 DNA reads TGCAGCGTCGATAGACTAGCGGGAGTAAAGAAGTCCTACAATGAGCAGTTCTTC. Translated, it gives CSVDRLAGVKKSYNEQFF.

This clonotype was picked up many times. The chain joins TRBV11-2 to TRBJ2-3; D gene uncertain. The CDR3 sequence is 12 residues long. Germline CDR1 reads SGHAT; CDR2 reads FQNNGV. Trimming removed 5 bases from V and 4 bases from J, with 7 bases in between. The CDR3 protein is CASSKTSDTQYF. The CDR3 DNA reads as TGTGCCAGCAGCAAAACTTCAGATACGCAGTATTTT.

The chain has TRBV20-1 and TRBJ1-1; D is ambiguous. V lost 6 bases and J 5 bases, leaving 22 bases between the germline ends. The CDR3 length is 15 residues. In germline, CDR1 is DFQATT, CDR2 SNEGSKA (reference sequence). In DNA, the CDR3 is TGCAGTGCGGTCGGTCGACACCACATAGGGACTGAAGCTTTCTTT. It translates to CSAVGRHHIGTEAFF.

In its sample, this clonotype was seen a few times. The rearrangement links TRBV5-1 to TRBJ1-2; tentative D call: TRBD1 (5 bases). The V end was cut by 6 bases, the J end by 0 bases, with 12 bases between. The V gene's germline CDR1 is SGHRS and CDR2 YFSETQ. The CDR3 contains 14 residues. This CDR3 is CASTRDRSNYGYTF. CDR3 DNA sequence: TGCGCCAGCACCCGGGACCGCTCTAACTATGGCTACACCTTC. The full variable domain, completed using reference TRBV5-1 and TRBJ1-2, is KAGVTQTPRYLIKTRGQQVTLSCSPISGHRSVSWYQQTPGQGLQFLFEYFSETQRNKGNFPGRFSGRQFSNSRSEMNVSTLELGDSALYLCASTRDRSNYGYTFGSGTRLTVV.

There are a few counts of this clonotype. The rearrangement links TRBV20-1 to TRBJ2-1; TRBD2 aligns across 9 bases. The germline V gene has CDR1 DFQATT and CDR2 SNEGSKA (reference sequence). CDR3 length: 16 amino acids. V lost 3 bases and J lost 1; bases outside the gene matches: 7. CDR3: CSARLPAGGSYNEQFF. Written as DNA, the CDR3 is TGCAGTGCTAGGCTCCCAGCGGGAGGATCCTACAATGAGCAGTTCTTC.

This clonotype was observed a few times. DNA for the CDR3: TGTGCCAGCAGTTACTTAATCGGACGAACAGATACGCAGTATTTT. Encoded protein: CASSYLIGRTDTQYF. The chain is built from TRBV6-5 and TRBJ2-3; no definite D call. Germline V gene lookup returns CDR1 MNHEY and CDR2 SVGAGI. CDR3 length: 15 amino acids. V was cut by 1 base and J by 3 bases, with 11 bases left in between.

The chain has TRBV2 and TRBJ1-3; D is unresolved. In germline, CDR1 is SNHLY, CDR2 FYNNEI. Deletions cut 1 base from V and 4 bases from J, with 11 bases between. The CDR3 contains 15 residues. CDR3 coding DNA: TGTGCCAGCAGTGAAGGGGTAAACCGGGGAAACACCATATATTTT. Translated, it gives CASSEGVNRGNTIYF.

This clonotype was counted a few times. The chain carries TRBV6-2 or TRBV6-3 and TRBJ2-5; D unresolved. Germline assignment: CDR1 MNHEY and CDR2 SVGEGT. The V gene lost 3 bases and the J gene lost 4 bases, with 9 bases spanning the gap. This CDR3 has 13 residues. The DNA for the CDR3 is TGTGCCAGCAGTTATACCTCGAGAGAGACCCAGTACTTC. Encoded protein: CASSYTSRETQYF.

This clonotype was counted between two and nine times. This chain uses TRBV30 with TRBJ2-2, with TRBD1 matching over 9 bases. This CDR3 contains 15 residues. The germline V gene encodes CDR1 GTSNPN and CDR2 SVGIG (reference sequence). J lost 6 bases, V lost 4 bases, and 9 bases had no gene match. Written as DNA, the CDR3 is TGTGCCTGGAACTCCTGGACAGGGGTTTCCGGGGAGCTGTTTTTT. Protein product: CAWNSWTGVSGELFF. The whole variable domain, filled in from reference TRBV30 and TRBJ2-2, reads SQTIHQWPATLVQPVGSPLSLECTVEGTSNPNLYWYRQAAGRGLQLLFYSVGIGQISSEVPQNLSASRPQDRQFILSSKKLLLSDSGFYLCAWNSWTGVSGELFFGEGSRLTVL.

This clonotype was seen many times. The rearrangement joins TRBV7-8 to TRBJ2-2; 7 bases line up with TRBD1. Germline lookup yields CDR1 SGHVS and CDR2 FQNEAQ. The CDR3 is 15 residues long. V gave up 4 bases and J gave up 1 base; unmatched junction bases: 3. CDR3 bases: TGTGCCAGCAGCTCTGGGGACAGGAACACCGGGGAGCTGTTTTTT. As protein: CASSSGDRNTGELFF.

V is TRBV28 and J is TRBJ1-5; D gene unclear. This CDR3 region has 14 residues. V was trimmed by 1 base and J by 2 bases, leaving 6 bases between them. Germline V gives CDR1 MDHEN, CDR2 SYDVKM. The CDR3 region is CASSLFVGNQPQHF. The DNA for the CDR3 is TGTGCCAGCAGTTTATTCGTGGGCAATCAGCCCCAGCATTTT.

The chain is built from TRBV20-1 and TRBJ2-1, with 9 bases identical to TRBD1. Germline lookup yields CDR1 DFQATT and CDR2 SNEGSKA (reference sequence). V was pared by 5 bases and J by 8 bases, with 7 bases of the junction left unmatched. CDR3 length: 13 amino acids. CDR3 sequence (DNA): TGCAGTGCTCCGAACAGGGGGCGAGATGAGCAGTTCTTC. It yields the protein CSAPNRGRDEQFF.

A note on this clonotype: One base away lies a much larger clone, so this may be a sequencing read error. The chain recombines TRBV5-1 with TRBJ2-6; 7 nucleotides agree with TRBD1. This CDR3 has 17 amino acids. Germline V CDR1 and CDR2: SGHRS, YFSETQ. CDR3: CASSWDSISSGANGLTF. The CDR3 DNA reads TGCGCCAGCAGCTGGGACAGTATAAGCTCTGGGGCCAACGGCCTGACTTTC.

The chain employs TRBV20-1 and TRBJ1-2; D not resolved. Germline V CDR1 and CDR2: DFQATT, SNEGSKA (reference sequence). CDR3 length: 13 amino acids. V lost 0 bases and J lost 0, with 5 bases in between. The CDR3 here is CSARDGANYGYTF. For the CDR3, the DNA is TGCAGTGCTAGAGATGGGGCTAACTATGGCTACACCTTC.

The V gene is TRBV5-1, the J gene TRBJ2-2, with D tentatively TRBD1 (6 bases). Germline V gene data show CDR1 as SGHRS and CDR2 as YFSETQ. The CDR3 is made up of 15 amino acids. Trimming removed 4 bases from V and 6 bases from J, with 16 bases in between. This chain's CDR3 is CASSTRTERPGELFF. CDR3 sequence (DNA): TGCGCCAGCAGCACAAGGACAGAAAGGCCCGGGGAGCTGTTTTTT.

The sample holds many counts of this clonotype. This sequence joins TRBV12-3 or TRBV12-4 and TRBJ2-1, with 8 bases aligning to TRBD2. The CDR3 length is 16 residues. The V gene end was trimmed by 3 bases and the J gene end by 4 bases; junction bases not matched to a gene: 8. CDR3 bases: TGTGCCAGCAGTTTTAGATCTGGCGGGGGGTACAATGAGCAGTTCTTC. This encodes CASSFRSGGGYNEQFF.

In its sample, this clonotype was seen a few times. This rearrangement joins TRBV5-6 to TRBJ2-5; weak D call: TRBD1 (5 bases). CDR3 length: 14 residues. The germline CDR1 and CDR2 sequences are SGHDT and YYEEEE. V was shortened by 3 bases and J by 1 base, with 10 bases between the two germline ends. The DNA of the CDR3 is TGTGCCAGCAGCTACCTGGACATCCAAGAGACCCAGTACTTC. It encodes CASSYLDIQETQYF.

The chain has TRBV19 and TRBJ2-3, with D tentatively TRBD1 (6 bases). CDR1 LNHDA and CDR2 SQIVND come from the germline V gene (reference sequence). V shed 5 bases and J shed 6 bases, with 15 bases lying between them. There are 14 residues in the CDR3. CDR3 amino acids: CASSLGANPDTQYF. The CDR3, as DNA: TGTGCCAGTAGTTTGGGGGCTAATCCGGATACGCAGTATTTT.

This clonotype was detected ten times or more. Here the CDR3 DNA reads TGTGCCAGCAGCTCGTATAGCGGACCCACCGGGGAGCTGTTTTTT. This sequence encodes CASSSYSGPTGELFF. This sequence joins TRBV7-2 and TRBJ2-2; D may be TRBD2 (6 bases). CDR1 and CDR2 from the germline V gene are SGHTA and FQGNSA. V shed 4 bases and J shed 4 bases, with 13 bases lying between them. CDR3 length: 15 amino acids. The whole variable domain, filled in from reference TRBV7-2 and TRBJ2-2, reads GAGVSQSPSNKVTEKGKDVELRCDPISGHTALYWYRQSLGQGLEFLIYFQGNSAPDKSGLPSDRFSAERTGGSVSTLTIQRTQQEDSAVYLCASSSYSGPTGELFFGEGSRLTVL.

V and J are TRBV11-2 and TRBJ2-1; D is possibly TRBD2 (7 bases). The V and J ends lost 5 bases and 8 bases respectively, with 16 bases between them. The CDR3 is 14 amino acids. The germline CDR1 and CDR2 sequences are SGHAT and FQNNGV. CDR3 in DNA: TGTGCCAGCAGCCCGTCCGGGGGGCCCGATGAGCAGTTCTTC. Protein sequence: CASSPSGGPDEQFF.

The chain uses TRBV7-2 and TRBJ2-7, with 7 positions matching TRBD2. The germline CDR1 and CDR2 sequences are SGHTA and FQGNSA. This CDR3 is 14 amino acids long. The trim removed 1 base at V and 2 bases at J, leaving 2 bases unmatched. The CDR3 spells CASSLGDYTYEQYF. The CDR3 nucleotides are TGTGCCAGCAGCTTAGGGGACTACACCTACGAGCAGTACTTC.

The chain uses TRBV9 and TRBJ1-2, with TRBD1 as a possible D gene (5 bases). Between the trimmed V and J ends, which lost 0 bases and 4 bases, there was a span of 19 bases. Germline V gene data show CDR1 as SGDLS and CDR2 as YYNGEE. The CDR3 contains 17 residues. CDR3: CASSVDRGALDTYGYTF. CDR3 sequence (DNA): TGTGCCAGCAGCGTAGACCGAGGGGCGCTTGACACCTATGGCTACACCTTC. Full variable domain (missing parts from reference TRBV9 and TRBJ1-2): DSGVTQTPKHLITATGQRVTLRCSPRSGDLSVYWYQQSLDQGLQFLIQYYNGEERAKGNILERFSAQQFPDLHSELNLSSLELGDSALYFCASSVDRGALDTYGYTFGSGTRLTVV.

The sample holds many counts of this clonotype. The chain couples TRBV20-1 to TRBJ2-7; 7 positions match TRBD1. Germline assignment: CDR1 DFQATT and CDR2 SNEGSKA (reference sequence). J lost 0 bases, V lost 7 bases, and 9 bases had no gene match. The CDR3 sequence is 14 residues long. CDR3 sequence reads: CSGARQGGSYEQYF. The DNA of the CDR3 is TGCAGTGGGGCACGACAGGGCGGCTCCTACGAGCAGTACTTC.

This clonotype was detected a few times. This rearrangement joins TRBV20-1 to TRBJ2-5; TRBD1 agrees at 8 bases. Looked up from germline, CDR1 is DFQATT and CDR2 is SNEGSKA (reference sequence). This CDR3 has 16 residues. The V gene end was trimmed by 4 bases and the J gene end by 5 bases; junction bases not matched to a gene: 15. The CDR3 region is CSATPFSTGDRETQYF. CDR3 in DNA: TGCAGTGCTACGCCCTTCTCGACAGGGGACCGGGAGACCCAGTACTTC.

This clonotype was seen ten or more times. The chain uses TRBV10-3 and TRBJ1-1, with D possibly being TRBD1 (5 bases). The CDR3 runs 14 residues. CDR1 ENHRY and CDR2 SYGVKD come from the germline V gene. The ends were cut back, 11 bases at V and 1 base at J, with 17 bases in the middle. The CDR3 reads CAATSGTGNTEAFF. CDR3 DNA: TGTGCCGCCACCTCCGGGACGGGGAACACTGAAGCTTTCTTT.